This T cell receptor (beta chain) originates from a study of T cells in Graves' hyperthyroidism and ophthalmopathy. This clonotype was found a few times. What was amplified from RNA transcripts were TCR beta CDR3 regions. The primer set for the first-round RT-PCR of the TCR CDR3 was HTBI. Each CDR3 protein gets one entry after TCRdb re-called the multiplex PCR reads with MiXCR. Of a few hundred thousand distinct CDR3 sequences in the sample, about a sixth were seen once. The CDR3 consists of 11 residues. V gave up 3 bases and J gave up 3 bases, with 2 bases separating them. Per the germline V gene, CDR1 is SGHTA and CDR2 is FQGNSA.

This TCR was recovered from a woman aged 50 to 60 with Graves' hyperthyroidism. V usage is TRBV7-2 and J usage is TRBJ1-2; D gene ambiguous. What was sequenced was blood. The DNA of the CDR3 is TGTGCCAGCAGCTTCTACTATGGCTACACCTTC. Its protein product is CASSFYYGYTF.